This T cell receptor (beta chain) was identified in a study of blood T cells in healthy people across ages. Combining a sample-barcoded 5' primer with a J-beta primer mix, a second PCR ran for roughly 6 to 12 cycles. TCRdb re-called the 5' RACE reads with MiXCR, one entry per CDR3 protein. The data show 1.5 million or so distinct CDR3 sequences, with approximately 43% seen just once and around 4% held by the top ten. Germline V gene data show CDR1 as SGDLS and CDR2 as YYNGEE. The CDR3 totals 16 residues. This sequence was found in a woman under 30 in good health. Sequencing was performed on blood. The J gene is TRBJ2-1, the V gene TRBV9, with D perhaps TRBD1 (6 bases). The better agreement between TRBJ2-7 and the DNA end casts doubt on the J call. CDR3 coding DNA: TGTGCCAGCAGCGTAGCATCGGGACAAGCCTACAATGAGCAGTACTTC. This translates into CASSVASGQAYNEQYF.